Listed here are 13 T cell receptor beta chains from one sample, sequenced in a study of OX40 agonist ivuxolimab in advanced cancers. Sequencing was performed with immunoSEQ multiplex PCR; in TCRdb, only in-frame clones are kept and a portion is missing. This sample has 60,000 or so clones, with about 90% found just once. The starting material was CD4+ or CD8+ T cells sorted from blood, obtained in a trial of the OX40 agonist ivuxolimab. The receptors originated from an adult with an advanced solid tumor such as melanoma, head and neck, liver or kidney cancer.

The rearrangement links TRBV28 to TRBJ2-5; TRBD1 agrees at 10 bases. Germline CDR1 MDHEN, CDR2 SYDVKM. The V gene end was trimmed by 1 base and the J gene end by 4 bases; junction bases not matched to a gene: 3. CDR3 length equals 15 residues. The CDR3 reads CASSLYGTGVETQYF. The CDR3 nucleotides read TGTGCCAGCAGTTTATACGGGACAGGGGTAGAGACCCAGTACTTC.

The chain couples TRBV9 to TRBJ2-7; 9 bases agree with TRBD1. The CDR3 extends over 15 amino acids. Germline V gene data show CDR1 as SGDLS and CDR2 as YYNGEE. V lost 4 bases to trimming and J lost 2 bases; unmatched junction nucleotides: 7. CDR3 sequence reads: CASSPGTGRTYEQYF. The CDR3 nucleotides read TGTGCCAGCAGCCCGGGGACAGGGAGAACCTACGAGCAGTACTTC.

The J gene is TRBJ1-5, the V gene TRBV6-5; 8 nucleotides agree with TRBD1. The CDR3 consists of 15 residues. Germline CDR1 MNHEY, CDR2 SVGAGI. The V and J ends lost 6 bases and 6 bases, in that order; junction bases with no gene match: 10. The CDR3, as DNA: TGTGCCAGCAGCCCCGGGCAGGGGGCCCTTCAGCCCCAGCATTTT. Amino acid sequence: CASSPGQGALQPQHF.

This chain uses TRBV27 with TRBJ1-2; 8 nucleotides align to TRBD1. The length of the CDR3 is 15 residues. CDR1 and CDR2 (germline): MNHEY, SMNVEV (reference sequence). V trimming: 5 bases; J trimming: 7 bases; junction bases outside the gene matches: 12. CDR3: CASSRSAGQGGGYTF. The CDR3 nucleotides are TGTGCCAGCAGTAGATCGGCAGGACAGGGTGGTGGCTACACCTTC.

This clone appeared a single time. The rearrangement links TRBV5-1 to TRBJ1-2; D unclear. This CDR3 contains 15 residues. Germline V gene sequence: CDR1 SGHRS, CDR2 YFSETQ. Trimming took 2 bases from V and 0 from J, leaving 11 bases between them. Here the CDR3 DNA reads TGCGCCAGCAGCTTCTCGGCTGGTGCTAACTATGGCTACACCTTC. Protein sequence: CASSFSAGANYGYTF.

A few counts support this clone. This chain uses TRBV30 with TRBJ2-7; a weak D match, TRBD1 (5 bases). The CDR3 loop spans 11 amino acids. Germline CDR1 reads GTSNPN; CDR2 reads SVGIG (reference sequence). Trimming pared 5 bases from V and 5 bases from J, leaving 10 bases between. CDR3 in amino acids: CAWAGSHEQYF. In DNA form, the CDR3 reads TGTGCCTGGGCAGGGTCCCACGAGCAGTACTTC.

The chain has TRBV28 and TRBJ2-7; TRBD1 is a possible D gene (6 bases). Germline assignment: CDR1 MDHEN and CDR2 SYDVKM. V lost 2 bases to trimming and J lost 5 bases, with 13 bases between them. This CDR3 spans 14 amino acids. CDR3 residues: CASSLQGIDNEQYF. The CDR3 coding sequence is TGTGCCAGCAGTTTACAGGGGATCGATAACGAGCAGTACTTC.

V is TRBV4-1 and J is TRBJ2-1; 8 bases match TRBD1. With V trimmed by 3 bases and J by 0 bases, 4 bases remained unmatched. CDR3 length equals 16 residues. CDR1 MGHRA and CDR2 YSYEKL come from the germline V gene. The CDR3 nucleotides read TGCGCCAGCAGCCACATAACAGGGGGCTCCTACAATGAGCAGTTCTTC. Translated: CASSHITGGSYNEQFF.

This sequence joins TRBV5-1 and TRBJ2-1; D might be TRBD2 (5 bases). The CDR3 runs 13 residues. The germline V gene encodes CDR1 SGHRS and CDR2 YFSETQ. DNA for the CDR3: TGCGCTACTAGTTCGAGCTCCTACAATGAGCAGTTCTTC. Its protein is CATSSSSYNEQFF.

This clone was recorded a few times. The chain recombines TRBV28 with TRBJ1-2, with D tentatively TRBD1 (5 bases). Looked up from germline, CDR1 is MDHEN and CDR2 is SYDVKM. V lost 7 bases, J lost 5 bases, and 14 bases lay in between. This CDR3 has 13 amino acids. CDR3 nucleotides: TGTGCCAGCACCTGGGGGTCGACTTATGGCTACACCTTC. Encoded protein: CASTWGSTYGYTF.

This clone was found a few times. V usage is TRBV7-2 and J usage is TRBJ2-4; 11 bases map to TRBD2. The germline gives CDR1 SGHTA, CDR2 FQGNSA. Trimming took 4 bases from V and 9 from J; bases not matched to a gene: 11. The CDR3 length is 16 residues. In nucleotides, the CDR3 is TGTGCCAGCAGCTCTATAGCGGGAGGGCCGGGGGGCATTCAGTACTTC. Its translation: CASSSIAGGPGGIQYF.

This chain connects TRBV7-8 to TRBJ1-5; D perhaps matches TRBD1 (6 bases). The CDR3 spans 15 residues. Trimming stripped 1 base from V and 2 bases from J, with 9 bases between. The germline V gene has CDR1 SGHVS and CDR2 FQNEAQ. CDR3 bases: TGTGCCAGCAGCTTAGGAGGGGGTCGCAATCAGCCCCAGCATTTT. This encodes CASSLGGGRNQPQHF.

The chain recombines TRBV11-2 with TRBJ2-3; TRBD1 agrees at 11 bases. Trimming removed 5 bases from V and 4 bases from J; junction bases left unmatched: 8. This CDR3 spans 16 amino acids. Germline CDR1 SGHAT, CDR2 FQNNGV. DNA for the CDR3: TGTGCCAGCAGCCTTTGGACAGGGGGCAGCGCAGATACGCAGTATTTT. Its translation: CASSLWTGGSADTQYF.